This T cell receptor beta chain was profiled in a study of lymphopenia after photon versus proton radiotherapy. Only in-frame clones appear in the TCRdb table, and some are missing; sequencing was by immunoSEQ multiplex PCR. This repertoire shows roughly 76,000 clones, less than 95% found once; its top ten account for over 2%. Points on this clone: What it recognizes is unknown.

Study-wide points: Larger post-nadir TCR diversity loss correlated inversely with survival in deceased patients. Photon-treated patients lost naive T cells and TCR diversity; proton-treated stayed stable. Oligoclonal CD8+ Temra expansion after nadir drove photon patients' diversity drop.

The germline V gene has CDR1 GTSNPN and CDR2 SVGIG (reference sequence). CDR3 length equals 13 residues. V was shortened by 3 bases and J by 4 bases, with 9 bases between the two germline ends. The sequencing here drew on peripheral blood, taken from a patient treated with photon-based radiotherapy. This sequence joins TRBV30 and TRBJ2-2; D gene uncertain. This TCR was recovered from a middle-aged woman with cholangiocarcinoma. CDR3 sequence (DNA): TGTGCCTGGAGCCGGAAGGGCACCGGGGAGCTGTTTTTT. Translated, it gives CAWSRKGTGELFF.